The TCR beta chain described here comes from a study of beta chain features in type 1 diabetes. Expressed TCRB transcripts were sequenced because the isolated RNA had all been reverse transcribed beforehand. The method was immunoSEQ multiplex PCR; TCRdb's version includes in-frame clones alone and lacks a portion of them. The top ten clones hold over 2% of a sample with more than 150,000 clones, approximately 9% of them seen once. Study outcomes and limitations: Insertions at VDJ junctions were less frequent in type 1 diabetes patients. These patients also deleted more nucleotides at the same junctions. It was among patients, rather than healthy donors, that naive, central memory and Treg TCRB repertoires appeared more similar. Shortening of TCRB CDR3s, moderate but significant, appeared in all four CD4+ subsets of Type 1 diabetes patients.

This clone was picked up many times. The antigen remains undetermined. With 3 bases removed from V and 8 bases from J, the gap between germline ends came to 14 bases. The CDR3 is made up of 14 amino acids. CDR1 and CDR2 (germline): KGHSH, LQKENI. Blood was collected once per donor into heparin, averaging approximately 0.11 L. The sequenced sample consisted of central memory CD4+ T cells from blood. The rearrangement uses TRBV18 and TRBJ2-1; maybe TRBD1 (6 bases). The sequence derives from a woman aged 18-29 years in good health. CDR3 nucleotide sequence: TGTGCCAGCTCACCGGTACAGGGAAGCGATGAGCAGTTCTTC. Encoded protein: CASSPVQGSDEQFF.